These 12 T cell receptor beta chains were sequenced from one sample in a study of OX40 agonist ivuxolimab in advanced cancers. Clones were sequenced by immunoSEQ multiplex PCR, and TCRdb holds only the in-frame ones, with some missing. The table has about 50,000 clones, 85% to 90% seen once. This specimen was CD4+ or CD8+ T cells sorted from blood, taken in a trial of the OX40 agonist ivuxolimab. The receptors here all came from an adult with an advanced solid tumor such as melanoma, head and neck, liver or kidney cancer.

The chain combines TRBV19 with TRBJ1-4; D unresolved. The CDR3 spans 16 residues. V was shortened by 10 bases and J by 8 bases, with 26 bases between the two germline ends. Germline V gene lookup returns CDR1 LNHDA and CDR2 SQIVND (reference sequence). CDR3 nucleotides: TGTGCCACCCGTAGTAACGGCAGACTAATGTCGGAAAAACTGTTTTTT. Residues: CATRSNGRLMSEKLFF.

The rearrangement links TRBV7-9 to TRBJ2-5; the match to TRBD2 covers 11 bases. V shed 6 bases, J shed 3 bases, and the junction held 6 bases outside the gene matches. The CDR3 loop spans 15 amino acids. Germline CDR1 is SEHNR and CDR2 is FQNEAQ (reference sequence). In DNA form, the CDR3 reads TGTGCCAGCAGTCCGGGACTAGCGGTAGAAGAGACCCAGTACTTC. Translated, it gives CASSPGLAVEETQYF.

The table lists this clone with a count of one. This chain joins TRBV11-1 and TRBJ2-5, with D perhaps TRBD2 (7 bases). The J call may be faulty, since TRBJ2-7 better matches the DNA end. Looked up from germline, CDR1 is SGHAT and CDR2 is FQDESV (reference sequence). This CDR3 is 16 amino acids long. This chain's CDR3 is CASSLVGGGLPYEQYF. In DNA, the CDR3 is TGTGCCAGCAGCTTAGTGGGAGGGGGTCTCCCCTACGAGCAGTACTTC.

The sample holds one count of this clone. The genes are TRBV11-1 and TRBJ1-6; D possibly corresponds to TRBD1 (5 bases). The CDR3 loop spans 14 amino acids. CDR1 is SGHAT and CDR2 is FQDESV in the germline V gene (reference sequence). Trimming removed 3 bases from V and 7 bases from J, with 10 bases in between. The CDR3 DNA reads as TGTGCCAGCAGCTTGCGGGGGAGGAATTCACCCCTCCACTTT. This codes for CASSLRGRNSPLHF.

The CDR3 here is CASSRYNGYEQYF. The CDR3 region has the DNA TGTGCCAGCAGCCGTTACAATGGGTACGAGCAGTACTTC. The chain uses TRBV5-6 and TRBJ2-7; D uncertain. The CDR3 runs 13 residues. CDR1 is SGHDT and CDR2 is YYEEEE in the germline V gene. V was cut by 4 bases and J by 4 bases, with 12 bases left in between.

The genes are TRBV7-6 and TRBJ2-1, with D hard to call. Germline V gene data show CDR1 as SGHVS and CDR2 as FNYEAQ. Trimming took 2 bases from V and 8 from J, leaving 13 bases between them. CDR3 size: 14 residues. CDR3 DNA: TGTGCCAGCAGCTTATCCCTCGCGGTTGATGAGCAGTTCTTC. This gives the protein CASSLSLAVDEQFF.

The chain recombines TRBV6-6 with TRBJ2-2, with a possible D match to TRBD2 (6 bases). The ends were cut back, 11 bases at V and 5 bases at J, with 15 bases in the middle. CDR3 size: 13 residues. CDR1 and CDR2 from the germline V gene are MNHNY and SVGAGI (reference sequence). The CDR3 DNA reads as TGTGCCGGACTGATGGGGGGAACCGGGGAGCTGTTTTTT. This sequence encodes CAGLMGGTGELFF.

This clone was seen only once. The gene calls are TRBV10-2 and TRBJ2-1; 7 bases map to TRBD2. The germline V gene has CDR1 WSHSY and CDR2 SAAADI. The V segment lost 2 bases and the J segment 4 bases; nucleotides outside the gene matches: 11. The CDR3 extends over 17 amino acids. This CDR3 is CASSEPPLARVYNEQFF. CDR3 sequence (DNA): TGCGCCAGCAGTGAGCCACCACTAGCGAGGGTATACAATGAGCAGTTCTTC.

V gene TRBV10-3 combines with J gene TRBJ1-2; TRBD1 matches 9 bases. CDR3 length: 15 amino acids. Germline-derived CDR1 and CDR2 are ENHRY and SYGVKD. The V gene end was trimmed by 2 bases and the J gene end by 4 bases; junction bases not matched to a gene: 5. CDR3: CAISENTGGPYGYTF. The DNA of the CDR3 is TGTGCCATCAGTGAGAATACAGGGGGCCCCTATGGCTACACCTTC.

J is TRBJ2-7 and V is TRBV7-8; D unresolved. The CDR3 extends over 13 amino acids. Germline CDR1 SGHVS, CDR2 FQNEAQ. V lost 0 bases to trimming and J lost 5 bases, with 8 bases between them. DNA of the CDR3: TGTGCCAGCAGCTTAGCCGCTGTTAACGAGCAGTACTTC. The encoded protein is CASSLAAVNEQYF.

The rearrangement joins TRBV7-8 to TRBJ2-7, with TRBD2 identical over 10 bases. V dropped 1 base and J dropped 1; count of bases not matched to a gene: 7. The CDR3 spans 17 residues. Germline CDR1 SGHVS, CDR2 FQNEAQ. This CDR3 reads CASSLVSASGRSYEQYF. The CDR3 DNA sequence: TGTGCCAGCAGCTTAGTGTCGGCTAGCGGGAGATCCTACGAGCAGTACTTC.

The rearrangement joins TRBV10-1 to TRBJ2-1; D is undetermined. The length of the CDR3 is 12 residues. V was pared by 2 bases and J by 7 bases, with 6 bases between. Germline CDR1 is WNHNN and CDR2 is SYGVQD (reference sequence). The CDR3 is CASSEALNEQFF. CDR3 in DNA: TGCGCCAGCAGTGAGGCCCTTAATGAGCAGTTCTTC.